This is a list of T cell receptor beta chains from one sample in a study of blood T cell repertoires in COVID-19. Only in-frame clones appear in the TCRdb table, and some are missing; sequencing was by immunoSEQ multiplex PCR. Counted here are about 180,000 clones, 65% to 90% occurring once; the ten biggest clones make up approximately 1.5%. Sequencing used peripheral blood. Receptors originate from a human donor in a cohort sampled during active COVID-19. Both conserved end residues are part of each CDR3. The order of the fields is V gene, CDR3 length, J gene, clone size, D gene, CDR3 protein, CDR3 DNA. D genes are given only for firm matches. The listing skips clone size in some rows; elsewhere it reads once, few, many or a size class.

TRBV6-6	14	TRBJ2-7	once	TRBD1	CASSYGQVGYEQYF	TGTGCCAGCAGTTACGGACAGGTAGGTTACGAGCAGTACTTC
TRBV19	16	TRBJ2-7	NA	TRBD1	CASHPGGQGPPYEQYF	TGTGCCAGTCACCCGGGGGGACAGGGGCCACCCTACGAGCAGTACTTC
TRBV7-9	13	TRBJ1-4	NA	NA	CASSLGLAEKLFF	TGTGCCAGCAGCTTAGGGTTGGCAGAAAAACTGTTTTTT
TRBV27	17	TRBJ2-1	NA	NA	CASSRIGAEGTYNEQFF	TGTGCCAGCAGCCGGATCGGAGCGGAGGGGACCTACAATGAGCAGTTCTTC
TRBV18	16	TRBJ2-7	NA	TRBD1	CASSPQGTGSSYEQYF	TGTGCCAGCTCACCACAGGGGACAGGGTCCTCCTACGAGCAGTACTTC
TRBV7-9	15	TRBJ1-5	NA	TRBD1	CASSDGTGGNQPQHF	TGTGCCAGCAGCGACGGGACAGGTGGCAATCAGCCCCAGCATTTT
TRBV7-2	15	TRBJ2-3	NA	TRBD1	CASSLRKGATDTQYF	TGTGCCAGCAGCTTACGAAAGGGGGCCACAGATACGCAGTATTTT
TRBV12-5	17	TRBJ1-6	NA	TRBD1	CASGLVPSRTGKSPLHF	TGTGCTAGTGGTTTGGTACCCTCGAGGACAGGGAAATCACCCCTCCACTTT
TRBV6-5	16	TRBJ1-3	NA	NA	CASSYSGVLPGNTIYF	TGTGCCAGCAGTTACTCGGGAGTCCTACCTGGAAACACCATATATTTT
TRBV9	14	TRBJ1-1	NA	TRBD1	CASSPHDRVTEAFF	TGTGCCAGCAGCCCACACGACAGGGTCACTGAAGCTTTCTTT
TRBV19	13	TRBJ2-4	NA	NA	CASGAGAKNIQYF	TGTGCCAGTGGGGCGGGGGCCAAAAACATTCAGTACTTC
TRBV28	17	TRBJ1-5	NA	NA	CASSLSYGTPSNQPQHF	TGTGCCAGCAGTTTATCCTACGGGACACCTAGCAATCAGCCCCAGCATTTT
TRBV18	13	TRBJ1-5	NA	TRBD1	CASSRDSNQPQHF	TGTGCCAGCTCCAGGGACAGTAATCAGCCCCAGCATTTT
TRBV27	15	TRBJ1-6	NA	NA	CASSLTGRANSPLHF	TGTGCCAGCAGTTTAACGGGCAGGGCTAATTCACCCCTCCACTTT
TRBV5-6	15	TRBJ2-3	NA	TRBD1	CASSLDRGVTDTQYF	TGTGCCAGCAGCCTTGACAGGGGAGTCACAGATACGCAGTATTTT
TRBV7-9	17	TRBJ2-3	NA	TRBD2	CASSFPGLAGGPDTQYF	TGTGCCAGCAGCTTCCCGGGACTAGCGGGAGGGCCAGATACGCAGTATTTT
TRBV5-1	16	TRBJ2-3	NA	TRBD2	CASSPGLAGGGDTQYF	TGCGCCAGCAGCCCTGGACTAGCGGGGGGAGGGGATACGCAGTATTTT
TRBV18	13	TRBJ1-2	NA	NA	CASSNDRTYGYTF	TGTGCCAGCTCAAACGACAGAACCTATGGCTACACCTTC
TRBV7-2	15	TRBJ2-1	NA	TRBD2	CASTTPAGGYNEQFF	TGTGCCAGCACAACCCCAGCGGGGGGTTACAATGAGCAGTTCTTC
TRBV6-2/TRBV6-3	18	TRBJ2-4	NA	TRBD2	CASSYYLAGVLAKNIQYF	TGTGCCAGCAGTTACTACCTAGCGGGAGTCCTGGCCAAAAACATTCAGTACTTC
TRBV27	11	TRBJ1-6	NA	NA	CASSPPAPLHF	TGTGCCAGCAGTCCCCCGGCACCCCTCCACTTT
TRBV7-8	14	TRBJ1-4	NA	NA	CASSLGQENEKLFF	TGTGCCAGCAGCTTAGGGCAGGAAAATGAAAAACTGTTTTTT